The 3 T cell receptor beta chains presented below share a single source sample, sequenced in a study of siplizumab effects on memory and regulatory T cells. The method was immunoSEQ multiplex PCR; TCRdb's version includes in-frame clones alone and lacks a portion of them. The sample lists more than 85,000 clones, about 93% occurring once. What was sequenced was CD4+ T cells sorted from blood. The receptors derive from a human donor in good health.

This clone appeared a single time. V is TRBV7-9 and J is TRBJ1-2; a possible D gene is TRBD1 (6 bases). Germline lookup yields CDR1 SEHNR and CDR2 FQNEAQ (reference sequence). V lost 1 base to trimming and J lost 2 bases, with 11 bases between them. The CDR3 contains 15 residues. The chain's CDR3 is CASSLGWGANYGYTF. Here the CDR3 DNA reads TGTGCCAGCAGCTTAGGATGGGGGGCAAACTATGGCTACACCTTC.

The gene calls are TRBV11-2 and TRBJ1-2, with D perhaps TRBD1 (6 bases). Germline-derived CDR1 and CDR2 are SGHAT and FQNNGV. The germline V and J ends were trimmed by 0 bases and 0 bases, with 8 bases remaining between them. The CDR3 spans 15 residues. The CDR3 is CASSLEWTANYGYTF. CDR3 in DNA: TGTGCCAGCAGCTTAGAATGGACAGCTAACTATGGCTACACCTTC. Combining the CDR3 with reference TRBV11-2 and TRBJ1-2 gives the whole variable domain EAGVAQSPRYKIIEKRQSVAFWCNPISGHATLYWYQQILGQGPKLLIQFQNNGVVDDSQLPKDRFSAERLKGVDSTLKIQPAKLEDSAVYLCASSLEWTANYGYTFGSGTRLTVV.

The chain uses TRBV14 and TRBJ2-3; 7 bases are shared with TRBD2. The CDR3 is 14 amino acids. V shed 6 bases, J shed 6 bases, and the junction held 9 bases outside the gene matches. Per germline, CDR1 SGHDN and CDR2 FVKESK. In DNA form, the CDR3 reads TGTGCCAGCAGTCTGGCGGGAGTATCGGATACGCAGTATTTT. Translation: CASSLAGVSDTQYF.